A selection of T cell receptor beta chains follows, all from one sample in a study of blood T cell repertoires in COVID-19. Some clones are missing from TCRdb's copy, which holds only in-frame ones; the method was immunoSEQ multiplex PCR. The sample holds just over 300,000 clones, 80% to 90% seen once. Material: PBMCs or T cells enriched from blood (not recorded which). The receptor source for this set is a man aged 25-45 years who had recovered from COVID-19. Each CDR3 is given with its conserved first and last residue. The D gene is left open where the match is weak. Size is stated for part of the rows, as once, few or many counts, or as a class when the clone is expanded.

J gene: TRBJ2-5
D gene: TRBD1
clone size: few
V gene: TRBV6-7
CDR3 DNA: TGTGCCAGCAGTACGAGACAGGGGGTCCAGGAGACCCAGTACTTC
CDR3 protein: CASSTRQGVQETQYF

J gene: TRBJ2-7
D gene: TRBD1
clone size: .
V gene: TRBV6-5
CDR3 DNA: TGTGCCGCAGGGCTTAGGACAGGGGACGAGCAGTACTTC
CDR3 protein: CAAGLRTGDEQYF

J gene: TRBJ2-7
D gene: .
clone size: .
V gene: TRBV6-5
CDR3 DNA: TGTGCCAGCAGTCCCGGGAGCTACGAGCAGTACTTC
CDR3 protein: CASSPGSYEQYF

J gene: TRBJ2-3
D gene: .
clone size: .
V gene: TRBV10-2
CDR3 DNA: TGCGCCAGCAGTGAGGAAAGAGTAGCCGTGGGCACAGATACGCAGTATTTT
CDR3 protein: CASSEERVAVGTDTQYF

J gene: TRBJ1-5
D gene: TRBD1
clone size: .
V gene: TRBV28
CDR3 DNA: TGTGCCAGCAGCCTTCGACAGGGCACTCAGCCCCAGCATTTT
CDR3 protein: CASSLRQGTQPQHF

J gene: TRBJ2-7
D gene: .
clone size: .
V gene: TRBV11-2
CDR3 DNA: TGTGCCAGCGGGCGAGGGTTTTACGAGCAGTACTTC
CDR3 protein: CASGRGFYEQYF

J gene: TRBJ1-6
D gene: TRBD1
clone size: .
V gene: TRBV7-9
CDR3 DNA: TGTGCCACTTGGACAGGGGAAGGTAATTCACCCCTCCACTTT
CDR3 protein: CATWTGEGNSPLHF

J gene: TRBJ1-3
D gene: .
clone size: .
V gene: TRBV5-1
CDR3 DNA: TGCGCCAGCCGGGAAGTCTCTGGAAACACCATATATTTT
CDR3 protein: CASREVSGNTIYF

J gene: TRBJ1-1
D gene: .
clone size: .
V gene: TRBV28
CDR3 DNA: TGTGCCAGCAGTCCCCCCGGTCAGGGGAACACTGAAGCTTTCTTT
CDR3 protein: CASSPPGQGNTEAFF

J gene: TRBJ2-6
D gene: TRBD1
clone size: .
V gene: TRBV7-2
CDR3 DNA: TGTGCCAGCAGCCCCGGACAGGGCGGAGGGGCCAACGTCCTGACTTTC
CDR3 protein: CASSPGQGGGANVLTF

J gene: TRBJ1-3
D gene: TRBD1
clone size: .
V gene: TRBV5-1
CDR3 DNA: TGCGCCAGCAGCTCAGGGGGTTCTGGAAACACCATATATTTT
CDR3 protein: CASSSGGSGNTIYF

J gene: TRBJ2-2
D gene: TRBD2
clone size: few
V gene: TRBV7-9
CDR3 DNA: TGTGCCAGCAGCTTACTAGCGGGAGGGTCCGGGGAGCTGTTTTTT
CDR3 protein: CASSLLAGGSGELFF

J gene: TRBJ1-1
D gene: .
clone size: .
V gene: TRBV7-9
CDR3 DNA: TGTGCCAGCAGCCCCATCTCGTCAGTATCGGGTGAAGCTTTCTTT
CDR3 protein: CASSPISSVSGEAFF

J gene: TRBJ2-7
D gene: .
clone size: .
V gene: TRBV6-5
CDR3 DNA: TGTGCCAGCAGTTACAATCCAGGGACCTACGAGCAGTACTTC
CDR3 protein: CASSYNPGTYEQYF

J gene: TRBJ2-2
D gene: TRBD2
clone size: once
V gene: TRBV7-7
CDR3 DNA: TGTGCTAGCAGCCGTACTAGCGGGAGGATCGGGGAGCTGTTTTTT
CDR3 protein: CASSRTSGRIGELFF

J gene: TRBJ1-1
D gene: TRBD1
clone size: .
V gene: TRBV3-1/TRBV3-2
CDR3 DNA: TGTGCCAGCAGCCTCCGCCGGGACAGGGGTAGGGCTGAAGCTTTCTTT
CDR3 protein: CASSLRRDRGRAEAFF

J gene: TRBJ2-3
D gene: TRBD2
clone size: .
V gene: TRBV10-3
CDR3 DNA: TGTGCCATCAGTGAGTCGGGACTAGCTCCAGATACGCAGTATTTT
CDR3 protein: CAISESGLAPDTQYF

J gene: TRBJ1-1
D gene: TRBD1
clone size: .
V gene: TRBV6-5
CDR3 DNA: TGTGCCAGCACCGACCGGACAGGGGTCACTGAAGCTTTCTTT
CDR3 protein: CASTDRTGVTEAFF

J gene: TRBJ1-2
D gene: TRBD1
clone size: few
V gene: TRBV7-9
CDR3 DNA: TGTGCCAGCAGCTTATCCCTGCGACGGGACAGCGGCTACACCTTC
CDR3 protein: CASSLSLRRDSGYTF

J gene: TRBJ1-2
D gene: TRBD1
clone size: .
V gene: TRBV2
CDR3 DNA: TGTGCCAGCAGTGAAACAGGGGGGGCCGCCTATGGCTACACCTTC
CDR3 protein: CASSETGGAAYGYTF

J gene: TRBJ2-7
D gene: TRBD1
clone size: .
V gene: TRBV7-6
CDR3 DNA: TGTGCCAGCAGCTTAGCCGGGACAGGCGCCTACGAGCAGTACTTC
CDR3 protein: CASSLAGTGAYEQYF

J gene: TRBJ2-2
D gene: .
clone size: .
V gene: TRBV3-1/TRBV3-2
CDR3 DNA: TGTGCCAGCAGCCGAATGGCGGGGAACACCGGGGAGCTGTTTTTT
CDR3 protein: CASSRMAGNTGELFF

J gene: TRBJ2-1
D gene: .
clone size: .
V gene: TRBV10-1
CDR3 DNA: TGCGCCAGCAGTGAGATGTCCAGGGATGAGCAGTTCTTC
CDR3 protein: CASSEMSRDEQFF

J gene: TRBJ1-1
D gene: .
clone size: .
V gene: TRBV11-3
CDR3 DNA: TGTGCCAGCAGCTTAGTACCCCCTGAGGTAGCCCCGAACACTGAAGCTTTCTTT
CDR3 protein: CASSLVPPEVAPNTEAFF

J gene: TRBJ2-5
D gene: .
clone size: .
V gene: TRBV12-5
CDR3 DNA: TGTGCTAGTGGTTTGGGCAGCCAAGAGACCCAGTACTTC
CDR3 protein: CASGLGSQETQYF

J gene: TRBJ2-3
D gene: TRBD2
clone size: .
V gene: TRBV2
CDR3 DNA: TGTGCCAGCACCCGCGGGAGGTATACTAGCACAGATACGCAGTATTTT
CDR3 protein: CASTRGRYTSTDTQYF

J gene: TRBJ1-4
D gene: .
clone size: once
V gene: TRBV4-1
CDR3 DNA: TGCGCCAGCAGCCAAGAAACGGGGGGGAATGAAAAACTGTTTTTT
CDR3 protein: CASSQETGGNEKLFF